This T cell receptor beta chain is from a study of T cells in Graves' hyperthyroidism and ophthalmopathy. As for this clonotype: Its matching antigen is unknown.

It was RNA transcripts that yielded the amplified TCR beta CDR3 regions. Initially, a first-round RT-PCR of the TCR CDR3 employed the HTBI primer set. One entry per CDR3 protein, called by TCRdb with MiXCR from the multiplex PCR reads. Among roughly 49,000 distinct CDR3 sequences listed, 45% to 65% were seen once. Findings and caveats of the study: Ophthalmopathy and stable hyperthyroidism were told apart by a 13 V-J model.

Germline lookup yields CDR1 SGHTA and CDR2 FQGNSA. V dropped 5 bases and J dropped 5; count of bases not matched to a gene: 13. The CDR3 contains 16 residues. Clinical symptoms, serum thyroxine and TRAb, thyroid ultrasound and orbital computed tomography were used for the diagnoses. This sequence was found in a man between 18 and 29 years old with Graves' hyperthyroidism. The J gene is TRBJ2-5, the V gene TRBV7-2, with TRBD2 matching over 8 bases. The material sequenced was peripheral blood or thyroid tissue (not recorded which). CDR3 nucleotide sequence: TGTGCCAGCAGCCCGCAACTAGCGGCCCCCGTGGAGACCCAGTACTTC. Its translation is CASSPQLAAPVETQYF.